Detailed here is one TCR beta chain. Per the authors' pipeline: Reference gene primer amplification gave nucleated cell count estimates. Method: immunoSEQ multiplex PCR; TCRdb's copy keeps in-frame clones and lacks some. That table gives V, J and clone size, and the DNA gave D and trimming. The sample includes 120,000 to 150,000 clones, 81% of them seen just once. This sample is part of a study of blood T cell repertoires in COVID-19. Study background: Sample material is recorded as cDNA or gDNA derived from T cells, B-cell-depleted T cells, or PBMCs.

Germline V lookup: CDR1 SGHTA, CDR2 FQGTGA. The CDR3 loop spans 13 amino acids. Trimming took 0 bases from V and 7 from J, leaving 9 bases between them. The chain combines TRBV7-3 with TRBJ2-5; D not certain. The sequencing input was peripheral blood. The clonotype was recovered from a human donor with acute or convalescent COVID-19. The donor label of this sample is uncertain. CDR3 sequence (DNA): TGTGCCAGCAGCTTAACAACTTCGGGGACCCAGTACTTC. Encoded protein: CASSLTTSGTQYF.